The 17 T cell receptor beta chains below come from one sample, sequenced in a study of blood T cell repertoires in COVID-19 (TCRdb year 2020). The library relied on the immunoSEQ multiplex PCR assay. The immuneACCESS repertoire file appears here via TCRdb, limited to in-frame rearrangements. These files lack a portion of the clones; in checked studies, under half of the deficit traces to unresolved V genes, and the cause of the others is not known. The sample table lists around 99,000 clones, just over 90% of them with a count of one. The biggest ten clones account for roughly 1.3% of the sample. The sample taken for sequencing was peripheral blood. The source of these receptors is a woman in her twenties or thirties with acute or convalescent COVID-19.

CDR3 coding DNA: TGTGCCAGCAGGCCTAAAAGCTCTGGAAACACCATATATTTT. Protein product: CASRPKSSGNTIYF. This chain connects TRBV9 to TRBJ1-3; D not resolved. This CDR3 contains 14 residues. Trimming left V 5 bases short and J 0 bases short, with 9 bases between. The germline V gene encodes CDR1 SGDLS and CDR2 YYNGEE.

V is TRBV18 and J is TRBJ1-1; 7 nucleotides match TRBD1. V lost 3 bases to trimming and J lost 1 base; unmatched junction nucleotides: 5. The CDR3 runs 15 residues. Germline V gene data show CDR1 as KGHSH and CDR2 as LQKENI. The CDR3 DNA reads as TGTGCCAGCTCACCCGGACAGGCAACGAACACTGAAGCTTTCTTT. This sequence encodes CASSPGQATNTEAFF.

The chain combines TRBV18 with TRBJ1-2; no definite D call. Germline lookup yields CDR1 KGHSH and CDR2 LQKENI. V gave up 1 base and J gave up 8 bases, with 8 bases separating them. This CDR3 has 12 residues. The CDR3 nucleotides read TGTGCCAGCTCACCACTAGGAGGAGGCTACACCTTC. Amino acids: CASSPLGGGYTF.

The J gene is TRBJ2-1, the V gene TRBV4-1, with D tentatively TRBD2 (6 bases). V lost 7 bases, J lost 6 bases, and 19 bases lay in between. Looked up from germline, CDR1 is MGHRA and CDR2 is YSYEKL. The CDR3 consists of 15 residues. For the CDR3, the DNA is TGCGCCAGCACCCCGATAGGCGGGGTAGTCAATGAGCAGTTCTTC. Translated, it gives CASTPIGGVVNEQFF.

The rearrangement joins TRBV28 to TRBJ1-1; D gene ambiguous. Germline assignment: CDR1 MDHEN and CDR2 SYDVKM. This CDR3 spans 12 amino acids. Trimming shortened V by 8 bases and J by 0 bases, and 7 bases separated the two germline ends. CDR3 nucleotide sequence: TGTGCCAGCCGTAGTATGAACACTGAAGCTTTCTTT. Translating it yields CASRSMNTEAFF.

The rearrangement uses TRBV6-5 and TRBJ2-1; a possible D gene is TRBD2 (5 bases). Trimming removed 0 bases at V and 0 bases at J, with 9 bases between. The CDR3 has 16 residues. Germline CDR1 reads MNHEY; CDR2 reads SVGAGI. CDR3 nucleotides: TGTGCCAGCAGTTACTCGGCGGGTACCTCCTACAATGAGCAGTTCTTC. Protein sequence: CASSYSAGTSYNEQFF.

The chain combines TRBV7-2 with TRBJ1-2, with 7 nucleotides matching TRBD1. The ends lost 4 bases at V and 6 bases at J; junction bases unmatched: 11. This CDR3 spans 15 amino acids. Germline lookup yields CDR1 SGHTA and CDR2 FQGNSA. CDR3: CASSSHLRGSHGYTF. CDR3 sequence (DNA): TGTGCCAGCAGCTCGCATCTCAGGGGGAGTCATGGCTACACCTTC.

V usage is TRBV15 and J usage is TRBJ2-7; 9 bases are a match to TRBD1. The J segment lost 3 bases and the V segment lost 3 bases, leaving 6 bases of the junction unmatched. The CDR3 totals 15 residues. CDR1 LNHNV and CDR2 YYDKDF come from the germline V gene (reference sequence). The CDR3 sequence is CATSRIDRGSYEQYF. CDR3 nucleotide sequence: TGTGCCACCAGCAGGATAGACAGGGGGAGCTACGAGCAGTACTTC. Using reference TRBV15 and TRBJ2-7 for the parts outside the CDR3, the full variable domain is DAMVIQNPRYQVTQFGKPVTLSCSQTLNHNVMYWYQQKSSQAPKLLFHYYDKDFNNEADTPDNFQSRRPNTSFCFLDIRSPGLGDTAMYLCATSRIDRGSYEQYFGPGTRLTVT.

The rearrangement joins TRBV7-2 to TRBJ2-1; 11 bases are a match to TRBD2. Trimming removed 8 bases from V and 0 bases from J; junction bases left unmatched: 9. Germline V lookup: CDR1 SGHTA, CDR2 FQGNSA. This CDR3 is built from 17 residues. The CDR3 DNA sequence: TGTGCCAGCCGTAGCCTAGCGGGGGGCCGCTCCTACAATGAGCAGTTCTTC. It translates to CASRSLAGGRSYNEQFF. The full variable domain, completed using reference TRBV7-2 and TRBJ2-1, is GAGVSQSPSNKVTEKGKDVELRCDPISGHTALYWYRQSLGQGLEFLIYFQGNSAPDKSGLPSDRFSAERTGGSVSTLTIQRTQQEDSAVYLCASRSLAGGRSYNEQFFGPGTRLTVL.

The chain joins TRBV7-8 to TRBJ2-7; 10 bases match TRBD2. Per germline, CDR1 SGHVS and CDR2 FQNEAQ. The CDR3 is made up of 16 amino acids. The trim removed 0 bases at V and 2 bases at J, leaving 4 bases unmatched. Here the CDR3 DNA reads TGTGCCAGCAGCTTAGCGCTTAGCGGGGGGCCCTACGAGCAGTACTTC. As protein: CASSLALSGGPYEQYF.

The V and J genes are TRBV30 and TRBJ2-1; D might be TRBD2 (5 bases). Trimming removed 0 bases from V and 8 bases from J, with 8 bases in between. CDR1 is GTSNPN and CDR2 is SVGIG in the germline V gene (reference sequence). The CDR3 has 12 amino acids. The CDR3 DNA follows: TGTGCCTGGAGTGTCCTAGCCTATGAGCAGTTCTTC. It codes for CAWSVLAYEQFF.

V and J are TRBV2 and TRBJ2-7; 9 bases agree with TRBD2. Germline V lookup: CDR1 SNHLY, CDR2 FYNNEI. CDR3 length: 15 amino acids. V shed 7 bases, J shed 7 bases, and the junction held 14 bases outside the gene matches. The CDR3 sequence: CASKYLGTSKGEQYF. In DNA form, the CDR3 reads TGTGCCAGCAAATACCTCGGGACTAGCAAAGGGGAGCAGTACTTC.

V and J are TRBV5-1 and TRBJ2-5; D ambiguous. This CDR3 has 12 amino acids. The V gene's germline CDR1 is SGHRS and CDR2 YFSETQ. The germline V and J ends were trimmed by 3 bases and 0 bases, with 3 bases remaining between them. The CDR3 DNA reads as TGCGCCAGCAGCTCGTACCAAGAGACCCAGTACTTC. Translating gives CASSSYQETQYF.

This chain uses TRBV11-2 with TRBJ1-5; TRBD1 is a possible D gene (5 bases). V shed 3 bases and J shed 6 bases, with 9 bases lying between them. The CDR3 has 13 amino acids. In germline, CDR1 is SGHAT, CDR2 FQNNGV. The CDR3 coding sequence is TGTGCCAGCAGCTTGTTCGGGGGTCAGCCCCAGCATTTT. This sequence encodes CASSLFGGQPQHF.

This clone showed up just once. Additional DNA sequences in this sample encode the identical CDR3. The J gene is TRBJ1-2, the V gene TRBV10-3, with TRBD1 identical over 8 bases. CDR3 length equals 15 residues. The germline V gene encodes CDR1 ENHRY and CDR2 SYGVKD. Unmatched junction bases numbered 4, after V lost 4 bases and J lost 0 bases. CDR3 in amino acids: CAISGGQDANYGYTF. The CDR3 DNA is TGTGCCATCAGTGGGGGACAGGACGCTAACTATGGCTACACCTTC.

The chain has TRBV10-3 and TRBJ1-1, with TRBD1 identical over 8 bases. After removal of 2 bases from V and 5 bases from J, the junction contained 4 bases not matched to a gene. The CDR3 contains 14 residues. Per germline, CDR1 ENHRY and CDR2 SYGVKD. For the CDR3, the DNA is TGTGCCATCAGTGAGACGGACAGGGTGACTGAAGCTTTCTTT. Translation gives CAISETDRVTEAFF.

The CDR3 sequence: CASSHDSNNSPLHF. For the CDR3, the DNA is TGTGCCAGCAGCCACGACAGTAATAATTCACCCCTCCACTTT. The rearrangement links TRBV5-8 to TRBJ1-6, with D tentatively TRBD1 (5 bases). The CDR3 sequence is 14 residues long. Deletions cut 4 bases from V and 5 bases from J, with 10 bases between. The V gene's germline CDR1 is SGHTS and CDR2 YDEGEE. Supplemented by reference TRBV5-8 and TRBJ1-6, the full variable domain reads EAGVTQSPTHLIKTRGQQATLRCSPISGHTSVYWYQQALGLGLQFLLWYDEGEERNRGNFPPRFSGRQFPNYSSELNVNALELEDSALYLCASSHDSNNSPLHFGNGTRLTVT.